Listed here are 9 T cell receptor beta chains from one sample, sequenced in a study of T cell responses to AZD1222 COVID-19 vaccine. Only in-frame clones appear in the TCRdb table, and some are missing; sequencing was by immunoSEQ multiplex PCR. The table records under 150,000 clones, 85% to 90% of them present only once. This specimen consisted of peripheral blood, obtained 28 days after the second AZD1222 dose. The receptor set was obtained from an adult who received the AZD1222 COVID-19 vaccine.

This clone was counted once. This rearrangement joins TRBV30 to TRBJ1-5; 9 bases are shared with TRBD1. The length of the CDR3 is 13 residues. With 5 bases clipped from V and 6 bases from J, the junction kept 5 bases outside the gene matches. Germline V CDR1 and CDR2: GTSNPN, SVGIG (reference sequence). This chain's CDR3 is CAWGGQGFQPQHF. The CDR3 DNA reads TGTGCCTGGGGGGGACAGGGCTTTCAGCCCCAGCATTTT.

V gene TRBV27 combines with J gene TRBJ2-7, with D possibly matching TRBD2 (7 bases). The CDR3 sequence is 14 residues long. Trimming took off 2 bases at V and 3 bases at J, with 11 bases between the two ends. Germline lookup yields CDR1 MNHEY and CDR2 SMNVEV (reference sequence). The chain's CDR3 is CASSLTGGRYEQYF. DNA for the CDR3: TGTGCCAGCAGTTTAACCGGGGGGCGCTACGAGCAGTACTTC.

V is TRBV24-1 and J is TRBJ1-2; possibly TRBD1 for D (5 bases). Germline CDR1 KGHDR, CDR2 SFDVKD. V gave up 5 bases and J gave up 0 bases, with 9 bases separating them. The CDR3 runs 14 residues. CDR3 sequence reads: CATSGPTANYGYTF. As DNA, the CDR3 is TGTGCCACCAGTGGCCCGACAGCTAACTATGGCTACACCTTC.

V and J are TRBV5-4 and TRBJ2-7; D is perhaps TRBD1 or TRBD2 (5 bases each). The CDR3 runs 15 residues. V lost 2 bases to trimming and J lost 6 bases, with 18 bases between them. The germline gives CDR1 SGHNT, CDR2 YYREEE (reference sequence). CDR3: CASSLRGTPRSEQYV. DNA for the CDR3: TGTGCCAGCAGCTTAAGAGGGACCCCACGCAGCGAGCAGTACGTC.

This chain connects TRBV19 to TRBJ1-2; D is perhaps TRBD1 (6 bases). Trimming left V 5 bases short and J 6 bases short, with 10 bases between. Germline V CDR1 and CDR2: LNHDA, SQIVND (reference sequence). This CDR3 spans 12 amino acids. In DNA, the CDR3 is TGTGCCAGTAGTGACAGGAACAATGGCTACACCTTC. It translates to CASSDRNNGYTF. Full variable domain (remainder filled in from reference TRBV19 and TRBJ1-2): DGGITQSPKYLFRKEGQNVTLSCEQNLNHDAMYWYRQDPGQGLRLIYYSQIVNDFQKGDIAEGYSVSREKKESFPLTVTSAQKNPTAFYLCASSDRNNGYTFGSGTRLTVV.

The gene calls are TRBV10-3 and TRBJ2-1; D is ambiguous. This CDR3 contains 17 residues. Trimming left V 4 bases short and J 5 bases short, with 21 bases between. Germline V gives CDR1 ENHRY, CDR2 SYGVKD. DNA of the CDR3: TGTGCCATCAGTGGCTCGGGCAGGCCCCCGGCGGACAATGAGCAGTTCTTC. Its translation is CAISGSGRPPADNEQFF.

The V and J genes are TRBV5-1 and TRBJ1-2, with TRBD1 identical over 10 bases. Germline lookup yields CDR1 SGHRS and CDR2 YFSETQ. The CDR3 is made up of 14 amino acids. The ends lost 4 bases at V and 6 bases at J; junction bases unmatched: 6. The CDR3 reads CASSMGQGTDGYTF. CDR3 nucleotide sequence: TGCGCCAGCAGCATGGGACAGGGGACGGATGGCTACACCTTC.

The gene calls are TRBV2 and TRBJ1-1; D remains ambiguous. Germline V gives CDR1 SNHLY, CDR2 FYNNEI. The V and J ends lost 6 bases and 1 base respectively, with 12 bases between them. The CDR3 runs 14 residues. For the CDR3, the DNA is TGTGCCAGCAGCCATCTTTATGAGAACACTGAAGCTTTCTTT. Translation: CASSHLYENTEAFF. Full variable domain (missing parts from reference TRBV2 and TRBJ1-1): EPEVTQTPSHQVTQMGQEVILRCVPISNHLYFYWYRQILGQKVEFLVSFYNNEISEKSEIFDDQFSVERPDGSNFTLKIRSTKLEDSAMYFCASSHLYENTEAFFGQGTRLTVV.

The chain's CDR3 is CAWSERLKGGYTF. The CDR3 coding sequence is TGTGCCTGGAGTGAGAGACTGAAAGGCGGCTACACCTTC. V gene TRBV30 combines with J gene TRBJ1-2; D uncertain. CDR3 length equals 13 residues. Per germline, CDR1 GTSNPN and CDR2 SVGIG (reference sequence). V was pared by 1 base and J by 8 bases, with 14 bases between.